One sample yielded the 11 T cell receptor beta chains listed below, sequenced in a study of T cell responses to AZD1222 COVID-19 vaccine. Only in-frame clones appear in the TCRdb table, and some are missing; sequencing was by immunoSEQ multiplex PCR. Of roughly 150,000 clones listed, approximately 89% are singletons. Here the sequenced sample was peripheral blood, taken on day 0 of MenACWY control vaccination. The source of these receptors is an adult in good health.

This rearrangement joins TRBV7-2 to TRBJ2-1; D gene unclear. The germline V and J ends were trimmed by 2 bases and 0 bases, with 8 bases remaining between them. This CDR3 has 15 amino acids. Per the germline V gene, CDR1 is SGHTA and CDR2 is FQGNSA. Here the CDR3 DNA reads TGTGCCAGCAGCTTATACTCGGACTCCTACAATGAGCAGTTCTTC. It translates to CASSLYSDSYNEQFF.

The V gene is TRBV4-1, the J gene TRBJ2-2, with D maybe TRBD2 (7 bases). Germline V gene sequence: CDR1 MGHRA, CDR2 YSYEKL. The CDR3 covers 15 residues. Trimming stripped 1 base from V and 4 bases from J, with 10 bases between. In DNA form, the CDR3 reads TGCGCCAGCAGCCAAGCCGGGGGGCGCACCGGGGAGCTGTTTTTT. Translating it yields CASSQAGGRTGELFF.

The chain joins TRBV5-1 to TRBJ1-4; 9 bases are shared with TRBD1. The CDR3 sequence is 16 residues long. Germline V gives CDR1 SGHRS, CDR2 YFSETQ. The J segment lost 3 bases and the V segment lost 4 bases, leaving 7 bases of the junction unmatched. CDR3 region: CASSDGQGRANEKLFF. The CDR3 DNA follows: TGCGCCAGCAGCGACGGACAGGGGCGGGCTAATGAAAAACTGTTTTTT.

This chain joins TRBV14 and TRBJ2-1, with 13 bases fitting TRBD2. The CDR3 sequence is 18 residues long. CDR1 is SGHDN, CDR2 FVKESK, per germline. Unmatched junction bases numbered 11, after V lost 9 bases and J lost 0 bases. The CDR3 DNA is TGTGCCAGGCAAAGACTAGCGGGAGGTACAAGCTCCTACAATGAGCAGTTCTTC. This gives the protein CARQRLAGGTSSYNEQFF.

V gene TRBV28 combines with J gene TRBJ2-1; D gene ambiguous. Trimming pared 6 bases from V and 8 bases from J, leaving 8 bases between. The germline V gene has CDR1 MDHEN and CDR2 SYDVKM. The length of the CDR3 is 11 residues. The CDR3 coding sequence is TGTGCCAGCAGACTTTTAGATGAGCAGTTCTTC. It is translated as CASRLLDEQFF.

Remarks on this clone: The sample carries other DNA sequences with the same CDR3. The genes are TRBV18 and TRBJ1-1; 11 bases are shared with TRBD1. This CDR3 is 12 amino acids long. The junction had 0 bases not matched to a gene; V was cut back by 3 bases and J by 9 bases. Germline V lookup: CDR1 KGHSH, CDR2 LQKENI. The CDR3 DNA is TGTGCCAGCTCACCGGACAGGGGGCAAGCTTTCTTT. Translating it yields CASSPDRGQAFF.

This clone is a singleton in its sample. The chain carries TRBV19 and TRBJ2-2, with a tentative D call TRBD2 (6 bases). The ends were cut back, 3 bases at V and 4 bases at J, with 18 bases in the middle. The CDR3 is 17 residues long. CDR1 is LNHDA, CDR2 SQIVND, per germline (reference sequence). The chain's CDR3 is CASSILGATSGTGELFF. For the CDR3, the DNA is TGTGCCAGTAGTATTCTCGGGGCGACTAGTGGCACCGGGGAGCTGTTTTTT. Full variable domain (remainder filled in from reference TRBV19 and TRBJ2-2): DGGITQSPKYLFRKEGQNVTLSCEQNLNHDAMYWYRQDPGQGLRLIYYSQIVNDFQKGDIAEGYSVSREKKESFPLTVTSAQKNPTAFYLCASSILGATSGTGELFFGEGSRLTVL.

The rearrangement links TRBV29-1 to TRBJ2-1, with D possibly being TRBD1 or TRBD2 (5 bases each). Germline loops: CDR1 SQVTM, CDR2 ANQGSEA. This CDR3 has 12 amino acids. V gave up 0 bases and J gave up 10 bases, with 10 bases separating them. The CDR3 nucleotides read TGCAGCGTTGAAGAGTCAGGGAGAGAGCAGTTCTTC. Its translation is CSVEESGREQFF.

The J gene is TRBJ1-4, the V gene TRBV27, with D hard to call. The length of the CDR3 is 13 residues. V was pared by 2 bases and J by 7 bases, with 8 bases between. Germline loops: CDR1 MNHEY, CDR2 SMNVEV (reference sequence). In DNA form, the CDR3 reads TGTGCCAGCAGTTTACTGTTTTCTGAAAAACTGTTTTTT. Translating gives CASSLLFSEKLFF.

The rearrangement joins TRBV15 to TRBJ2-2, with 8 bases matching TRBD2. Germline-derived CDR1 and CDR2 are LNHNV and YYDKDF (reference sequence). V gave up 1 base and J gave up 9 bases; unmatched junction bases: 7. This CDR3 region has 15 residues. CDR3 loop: CATSRVGAGERELFF. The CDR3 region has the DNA TGTGCCACCAGCAGAGTAGGAGCGGGAGAAAGGGAGCTGTTTTTT.

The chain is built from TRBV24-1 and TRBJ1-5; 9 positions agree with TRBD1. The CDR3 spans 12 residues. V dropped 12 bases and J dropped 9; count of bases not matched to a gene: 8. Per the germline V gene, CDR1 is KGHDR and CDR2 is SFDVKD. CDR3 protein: CASQGALGPQHF. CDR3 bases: TGTGCCTCACAGGGGGCGCTCGGGCCCCAGCATTTT.